A selection of T cell receptor beta chains follows, all from one sample in a study of T cells in localized non-small cell lung cancer. Repertoires were generated with immunoSEQ multiplex PCR, while TCRdb's copy carries only in-frame clones and drops some. The sample comprises tens of thousands of clones, about 90% of which are singletons, and roughly 1.9% rests with the top ten. This specimen was peripheral blood, taken before any cancer treatment. The source of these receptors is a female donor older than 55 with stage I lung adenocarcinoma. Each CDR3 is given with its conserved first and last residue. The D gene is left open where the match is weak. Part of the rows lack a size; the others show once, few, many or a class for expanded clones.

- - TRBJ1-1 TRBV2 CASSARTAGATEAFF TGTGCCAGCAGTGCTCGGACAGCGGGTGCCACTGAAGCTTTCTTT
- TRBD1 TRBJ1-2 TRBV7-8 CASNPGGLYYGYTF TGTGCCAGCAACCCAGGGGGGCTGTACTATGGCTACACCTTC
- TRBD2 TRBJ2-1 TRBV5-1 CASSLVPAGGRNEQFF TGCGCCAGCAGCTTGGTTCCAGCGGGGGGTCGAAATGAGCAGTTCTTC
few - TRBJ2-5 TRBV15 CATSRVSQQETQYF TGTGCCACCAGCAGAGTATCACAGCAAGAGACCCAGTACTTC
- TRBD2 TRBJ2-3 TRBV2 CASSHGRGVGGAITDTQYF TGTGCCAGCAGCCACGGCCGGGGGGTCGGGGGGGCTATAACAGATACGCAGTATTTT
- - TRBJ1-5 TRBV6-6 CASSYVGGFSNQPQHF TGTGCCAGCAGTTACGTGGGAGGGTTCAGCAATCAGCCCCAGCATTTT
- - TRBJ2-7 TRBV7-2 CASARGQLPYEQYF TGTGCCAGCGCCCGGGGGCAGCTACCCTACGAGCAGTACTTC
- - TRBJ1-2 TRBV19 CASSLAGGYTF TGTGCCAGTAGTCTCGCGGGGGGCTACACCTTC
- - TRBJ1-4 TRBV7-9 CASTPRKDVLGTNEKLFF TGTGCCAGCACCCCTAGAAAGGATGTCCTTGGAACTAATGAAAAACTGTTTTTT
- - TRBJ2-7 TRBV15 CATSSSEAYEQYF TGTGCCACCAGCAGCTCCGAGGCCTACGAGCAGTACTTC
- - TRBJ1-2 TRBV7-2 CASSNPQGLYGYTF TGTGCCAGCAGTAACCCCCAGGGCCTGTATGGCTACACCTTC
once TRBD1 TRBJ1-2 TRBV19 CASSISNRLLGTGESYGYTF TGTGCCAGTAGTATTTCCAACCGCCTACTTGGGACAGGGGAGTCCTATGGCTACACCTTC
- - TRBJ1-6 TRBV5-5 CASDSGTGNSPLHF TGTGCCAGCGATTCCGGGACGGGCAATTCACCCCTCCACTTT
- TRBD1 TRBJ2-1 TRBV28 CASSPSAGQESNEQFF TGTGCCAGCAGCCCGTCCGCGGGACAGGAATCCAATGAGCAGTTCTTC
- TRBD2 TRBJ2-3 TRBV7-3 CASSLSGAAGGDTQYF TGTGCCAGCAGCTTAAGCGGGGCAGCGGGAGGAGATACGCAGTATTTT
few TRBD2 TRBJ2-5 TRBV13 CASSYQGLAGGLETQYF TGTGCCAGCAGCTACCAGGGACTAGCGGGGGGCCTGGAGACCCAGTACTTC
- - TRBJ2-3 TRBV14 CASSQDYAADTQYF TGTGCCAGCAGCCAAGATTACGCGGCAGATACGCAGTATTTT
- - TRBJ1-2 TRBV12-2 CASRLDAEIYGYTF TGTGCAAGTCGCTTAGATGCAGAAATCTATGGCTACACCTTC
- - TRBJ1-6 TRBV2 CASSAMPDDSPLHF TGTGCCAGCAGTGCAATGCCAGATGATTCACCCCTCCACTTT
- TRBD1 TRBJ1-1 TRBV7-2 CASRIQGARTEAFF TGTGCCAGCAGAATACAGGGGGCGCGAACTGAAGCTTTCTTT
- - TRBJ1-6 TRBV10-3 CATNQVETFNSPLHF TGTGCCACCAATCAGGTTGAGACTTTTAATTCACCCCTCCACTTT
- TRBD2 TRBJ2-3 TRBV10-2 CASSVASGFYTDTQYF TGCGCCAGCAGTGTGGCTAGCGGATTCTACACAGATACGCAGTATTTT
- - TRBJ1-6 TRBV6-5 CASSYSTGLDSPLHF TGTGCCAGCAGTTACTCTACTGGGTTGGATTCACCCCTCCACTTT
- - TRBJ2-2 TRBV7-3 CASSLLPMAERNTGELFF TGTGCCAGCAGCTTATTACCCATGGCGGAGCGAAACACCGGGGAGCTGTTTTTT
- TRBD2 TRBJ2-7 TRBV15 CATSREGRGGAMNEQYF TGTGCCACCAGCAGAGAGGGCCGGGGAGGGGCAATGAACGAGCAGTACTTC
- - TRBJ2-5 TRBV5-1 CASSLVAGSETQYF TGCGCCAGCAGCTTGGTGGCAGGGTCGGAGACCCAGTACTTC
- - TRBJ1-1 TRBV4-1 CASSQAPGPNTEAFF TGCGCCAGCAGCCAAGCCCCGGGCCCGAACACTGAAGCTTTCTTT
- - TRBJ1-1 TRBV9 CASSAFRGYGTEAFF TGTGCCAGCAGCGCCTTCCGGGGGTATGGCACTGAAGCTTTCTTT